This T cell receptor (beta chain) was documented in a study of chemoradiotherapy in HPV16-positive cancers. The wider study: A couple of HPV16-positive patients' cells yielded candidate HPV-specific clones and common motifs.

Whole-study results and caveats: During treatment, candidate HPV-specific clones and E7-related motifs expanded in tumor.

Clones were sequenced by immunoSEQ multiplex PCR, and TCRdb holds only the in-frame ones, with some missing. The sample contains 7,000 to 9,500 clones, 70% to 90% of which appear only once. Germline V gene lookup returns CDR1 KGHSH and CDR2 LQKENI. The CDR3 has 17 amino acids. V shed 3 bases and J 4 bases; nucleotides not matched to a gene: 7. Turning to this clone: The antigen remains unidentified.

This specimen was tumor tissue, taken from a patient who underwent chemoradiotherapy. This TCR was recovered from a human donor with HPV-associated anogenital cancer. The chain combines TRBV18 with TRBJ2-7, with 15 positions matching TRBD2. The CDR3 DNA sequence: TGTGCCAGCTCACCCGGTTGGACTAGCGGGAGGGGGTACGAGCAGTACTTC. This sequence encodes CASSPGWTSGRGYEQYF.